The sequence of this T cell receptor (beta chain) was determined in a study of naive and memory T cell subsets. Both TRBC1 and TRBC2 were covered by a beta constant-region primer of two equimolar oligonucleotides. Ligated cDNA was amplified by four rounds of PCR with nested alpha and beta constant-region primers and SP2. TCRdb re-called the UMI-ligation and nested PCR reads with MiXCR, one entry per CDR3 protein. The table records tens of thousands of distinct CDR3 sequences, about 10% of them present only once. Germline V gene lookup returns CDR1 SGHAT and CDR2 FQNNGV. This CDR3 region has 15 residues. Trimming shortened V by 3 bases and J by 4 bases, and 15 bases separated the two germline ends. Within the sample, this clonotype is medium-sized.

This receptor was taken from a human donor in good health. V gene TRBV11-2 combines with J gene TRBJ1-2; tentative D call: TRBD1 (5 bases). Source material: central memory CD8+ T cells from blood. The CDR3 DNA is TGTGCCAGCAGCTTTGACACGACGGGGGTCTATGGCTACACCTTC. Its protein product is CASSFDTTGVYGYTF.